Described below is a single T cell receptor (beta chain) sequence and its context. Its antigen is not identified. Assay used: immunoSEQ multiplex PCR; TCRdb lists only in-frame clones, some missing. The sample consists of approximately 8,000 clones, around 90% of them appearing once. This CDR3 contains 13 residues. The ends were cut back, 6 bases at V and 7 bases at J, with 16 bases in the middle. Germline lookup yields CDR1 LNHDA and CDR2 SQIVND (reference sequence). These data originate in a study of STAT3 mutations in large granular lymphocyte leukemia. Whole-study findings and limits: After therapy, about 30% of the 18 patients switched clonotypes, all new clones STAT3 wild type. Every T-LGLL patient had at least one immunodominant TCRbeta clonotype.

Sequences were obtained from peripheral blood mononuclear cells. This rearrangement joins TRBV19 to TRBJ2-7, with a possible D match to TRBD2 (5 bases). The TCR was taken from a man aged 80 or over with T-cell large granular lymphocyte leukemia. Some clones in this sample may be carry-over from other donors' samples. The CDR3 nucleotides read TGTGCCAGTAGCCCCGGGATCGTTGGGGAGCAGTACTTC. Amino acids: CASSPGIVGEQYF.